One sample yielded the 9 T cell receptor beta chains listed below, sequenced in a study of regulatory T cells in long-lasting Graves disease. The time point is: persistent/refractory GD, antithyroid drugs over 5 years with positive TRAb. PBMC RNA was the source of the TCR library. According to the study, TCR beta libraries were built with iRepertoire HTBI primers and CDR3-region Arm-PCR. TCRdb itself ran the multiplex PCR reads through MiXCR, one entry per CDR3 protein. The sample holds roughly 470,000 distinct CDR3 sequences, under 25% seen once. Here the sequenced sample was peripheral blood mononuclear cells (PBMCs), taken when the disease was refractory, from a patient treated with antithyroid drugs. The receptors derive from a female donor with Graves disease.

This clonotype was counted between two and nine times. CDR3 nucleotide sequence: TGTGCCAGCAGCCGAGGGACAGGGGGTCAACCGCCCCAGCATTTT. This sequence encodes CASSRGTGGQPPQHF. The chain is built from TRBV3-1 and TRBJ1-5; TRBD1 matches at 11 bases. V gave up 4 bases and J gave up 9 bases; unmatched junction bases: 8. The CDR3 is 15 residues long. Germline loops: CDR1 LGHDT, CDR2 YNNKEL (reference sequence).

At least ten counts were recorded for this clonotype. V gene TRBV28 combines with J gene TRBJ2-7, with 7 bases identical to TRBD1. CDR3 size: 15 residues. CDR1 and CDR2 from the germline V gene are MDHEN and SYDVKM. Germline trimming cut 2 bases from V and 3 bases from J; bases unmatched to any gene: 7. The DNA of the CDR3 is TGTGCCAGCAGTTTACCCCCGGGACAGCACTACGAGCAGTACTTC. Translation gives CASSLPPGQHYEQYF.

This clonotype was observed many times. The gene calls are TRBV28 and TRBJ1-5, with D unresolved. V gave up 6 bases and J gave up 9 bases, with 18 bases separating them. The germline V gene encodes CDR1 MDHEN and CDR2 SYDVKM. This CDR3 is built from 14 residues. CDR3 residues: CASRRSGRIGPQHF. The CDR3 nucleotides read TGTGCCAGCAGACGGAGTGGACGGATCGGGCCCCAGCATTTT.

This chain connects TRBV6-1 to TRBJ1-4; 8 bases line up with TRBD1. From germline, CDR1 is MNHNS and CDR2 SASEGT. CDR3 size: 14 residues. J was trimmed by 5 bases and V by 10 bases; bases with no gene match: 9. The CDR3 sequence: CATKFQGANEKLFF. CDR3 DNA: TGTGCCACAAAATTCCAGGGGGCGAATGAAAAACTGTTTTTT.

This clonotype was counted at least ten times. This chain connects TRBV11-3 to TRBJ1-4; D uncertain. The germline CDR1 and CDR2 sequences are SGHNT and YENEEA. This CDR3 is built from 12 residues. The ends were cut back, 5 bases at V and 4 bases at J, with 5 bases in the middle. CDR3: CASSPNNEKLFF. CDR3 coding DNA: TGTGCCAGCAGCCCCAATAATGAAAAACTGTTTTTT.

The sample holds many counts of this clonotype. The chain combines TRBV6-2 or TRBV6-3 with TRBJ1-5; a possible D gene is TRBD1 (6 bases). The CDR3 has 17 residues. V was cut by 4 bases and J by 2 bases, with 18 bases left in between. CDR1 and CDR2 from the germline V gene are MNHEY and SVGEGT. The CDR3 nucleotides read TGTGCCAGCAGTTTTCCGGCCGGGGGCGGTGGCAATCAGCCCCAGCATTTT. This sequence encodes CASSFPAGGGGNQPQHF.

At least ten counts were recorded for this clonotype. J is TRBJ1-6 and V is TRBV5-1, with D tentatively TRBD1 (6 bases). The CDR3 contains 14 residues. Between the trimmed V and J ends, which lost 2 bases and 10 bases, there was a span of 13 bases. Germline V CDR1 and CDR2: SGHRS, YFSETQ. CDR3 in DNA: TGCGCCAGCAGCTTAACAGGGAATACATCACCCCTCCACTTT. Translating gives CASSLTGNTSPLHF.

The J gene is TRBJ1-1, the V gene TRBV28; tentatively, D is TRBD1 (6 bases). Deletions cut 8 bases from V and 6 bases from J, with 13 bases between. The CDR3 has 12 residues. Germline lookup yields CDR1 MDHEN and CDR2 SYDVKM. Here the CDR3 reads CASLWRGAEAFF. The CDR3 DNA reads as TGTGCCAGCCTGTGGAGGGGGGCTGAAGCTTTCTTT.

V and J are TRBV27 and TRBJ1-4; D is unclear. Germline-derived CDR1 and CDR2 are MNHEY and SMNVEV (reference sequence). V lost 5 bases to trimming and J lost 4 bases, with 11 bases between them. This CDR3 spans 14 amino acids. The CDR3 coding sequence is TGTGCCAGCAGTCCGGACCGAGATAATGAAAAACTGTTTTTT. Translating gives CASSPDRDNEKLFF.